The rows below give T cell receptor beta chains drawn from one sample of a study of cytomegalovirus exposure and HLA in healthy donors. Assay: immunoSEQ multiplex PCR; the TCRdb copy retains only in-frame clones and omits some. The repertoire holds 130,000 or so clones, with around 79% as singletons. What was sequenced was PBMCs. Receptors originate from a woman aged 40 to 50 in good health and CMV-seropositive. CDR3s include the opening cysteine and the closing phenylalanine or tryptophan. Fields, in order: clone size, J gene, D gene, V gene, CDR3 protein, CDR3 DNA. The D gene is left open where the match is weak. Where a row states a size, it is once, few, many or the class of an expanded clone; other rows omit it.

>NA|TRBJ1-1|NA|TRBV5-5
CASSLGGNTEAFF
TGTGCCAGCAGCTTGGGCGGTAACACTGAAGCTTTCTTT
>NA|TRBJ2-1|TRBD2|TRBV27
CASSSGLADNEQFF
TGTGCCAGCAGTTCGGGACTAGCGGACAATGAGCAGTTCTTC
>NA|TRBJ2-1|TRBD2|TRBV5-5
CASSQSRGEDEQFF
TGTGCCAGCAGCCAATCCCGGGGGGAGGATGAGCAGTTCTTC
>once|TRBJ1-1|NA|TRBV5-1
CASSPASRVANTEAFF
TGCGCCAGCAGTCCCGCCTCCAGGGTCGCGAACACTGAAGCTTTCTTT
>NA|TRBJ2-2|NA|TRBV10-3
CAISKTQGAGELFF
TGTGCCATCAGTAAAACCCAGGGTGCCGGGGAGCTGTTTTTT
>NA|TRBJ1-5|TRBD1|TRBV19
CASSLQGALQPQHF
TGTGCCAGTAGTCTCCAGGGGGCCTTGCAGCCCCAGCATTTT
>few|TRBJ2-1|TRBD1|TRBV15
CATSRDGTDHKNEQFF
TGTGCCACCAGCAGAGATGGGACAGACCATAAGAATGAGCAGTTCTTC
>NA|TRBJ2-7|TRBD2|TRBV10-3
CAIREGSLADYEQYF
TGTGCCATCAGGGAAGGATCACTAGCGGACTACGAGCAGTACTTC
>once|TRBJ1-2|TRBD1|TRBV28
CASSFWTGVPNRYGYTF
TGTGCCAGCAGTTTTTGGACAGGGGTCCCGAATAGGTATGGCTACACCTTC
>NA|TRBJ1-6|NA|TRBV6-5
CASSYLQDNSPLHF
TGTGCCAGCAGTTACCTCCAGGATAATTCACCCCTCCACTTT
>NA|TRBJ2-7|TRBD2|TRBV19
CASRTGLAGSYEQYF
TGTGCCAGTAGGACGGGACTAGCGGGCTCCTACGAGCAGTACTTC
>NA|TRBJ2-7|NA|TRBV18
CASSPRDSPNEQYF
TGTGCCAGCTCACCCAGGGACTCCCCCAACGAGCAGTACTTC
>NA|TRBJ1-2|TRBD1|TRBV4-3
CASSQSDRFPLYGYTF
TGCGCCAGCAGCCAATCGGACAGGTTCCCCCTCTATGGCTACACCTTC
>NA|TRBJ1-6|NA|TRBV27
CASMFGGSNSPLHF
TGTGCCAGCATGTTCGGGGGTTCTAATTCACCCCTCCACTTT
>NA|TRBJ1-1|NA|TRBV7-6
CASSLNSGNTEAFF
TGTGCCAGCAGCTTAAACTCAGGGAACACTGAAGCTTTCTTT
>NA|TRBJ2-7|TRBD1|TRBV6-6
CASSQDRSKYF
TGTGCCAGCAGTCAGGACAGGTCGAAGTACTTC
>NA|TRBJ1-1|TRBD1|TRBV6-5
CASSPDRGRRTEAFF
TGTGCCAGCAGCCCCGACAGGGGGCGGCGAACTGAAGCTTTCTTT
>NA|TRBJ2-1|TRBD2|TRBV5-5
CASSLLLAGVNEQFF
TGTGCCAGCAGCTTGTTGCTAGCGGGAGTGAATGAGCAGTTCTTC
>few|TRBJ1-1|TRBD1|TRBV6-6
CASSPGTASDTEAFF
TGTGCCAGCAGTCCAGGGACAGCATCGGACACTGAAGCTTTCTTT
>NA|TRBJ1-1|NA|TRBV18
CASSPPRRTEAFF
TGTGCCAGCTCACCACCGCGGCGAACTGAAGCTTTCTTT
>NA|TRBJ2-3|TRBD2|TRBV4-3
CASSQGWGLGSDTQYF
TGCGCCAGCAGCCAAGGATGGGGACTAGGTTCAGATACGCAGTATTTT
>many|TRBJ2-2|TRBD2|TRBV11-3
CASLVPSGRTGELFF
TGTGCCAGCTTGGTTCCTAGCGGGAGAACCGGGGAGCTGTTTTTT
>few|TRBJ1-1|TRBD1|TRBV19
CASSWGQGPTEAFF
TGTGCCAGTAGTTGGGGACAGGGCCCCACTGAAGCTTTCTTT
>NA|TRBJ2-7|NA|TRBV28
CASSLPGTGLYEQYF
TGTGCCAGCAGTTTGCCCGGGACTGGGCTCTACGAGCAGTACTTC
>few|TRBJ1-3|NA|TRBV6-6
CASSYSLWPNTIYF
TGTGCCAGCAGTTACTCCCTCTGGCCAAACACCATATATTTT
>NA|TRBJ1-6|TRBD1|TRBV10-3
CAISGRGNSPLHF
TGTGCCATCAGTGGCAGGGGGAATTCACCCCTCCACTTT
>few|TRBJ1-2|NA|TRBV6-5
CASSSPVKNGYTF
TGTGCCAGCAGTTCCCCGGTGAAAAATGGCTACACCTTC
>NA|TRBJ1-2|NA|TRBV6-6
CASSYMGGVSGYGYTF
TGTGCCAGCAGTTATATGGGCGGGGTATCCGGCTATGGCTACACCTTC
>NA|TRBJ2-2|NA|TRBV5-5
CASSLGQFWELFF
TGTGCCAGCAGCTTGGGACAGTTTTGGGAGCTGTTTTTT
>few|TRBJ1-2|NA|TRBV30
CAWTAGQHGYTF
TGTGCCTGGACCGCCGGACAGCATGGCTACACCTTC
>NA|TRBJ1-2|TRBD1|TRBV10-3
CAISDGTGVALGYTF
TGTGCCATCAGTGATGGGACAGGGGTAGCATTGGGCTACACCTTC
>NA|TRBJ2-3|TRBD1|TRBV4-3
CARSHQPGQLTDTQYF
TGCGCCCGCAGCCATCAACCGGGACAGCTCACAGATACGCAGTATTTT
>NA|TRBJ1-5|NA|TRBV27
CASSLTSSNQPQHF
TGTGCCAGCAGTTTGACAAGTAGCAATCAGCCCCAGCATTTT
>NA|TRBJ2-2|NA|TRBV5-4
CASYRDSGELFF
TGTGCCAGCTACCGGGACTCCGGGGAGCTGTTTTTT
>NA|TRBJ2-3|NA|TRBV4-1
CASSQGIGRGGTDTQYF
TGCGCCAGCAGCCAAGGAATAGGGAGGGGGGGCACAGATACGCAGTATTTT
>NA|TRBJ2-2|NA|TRBV5-1
CASSLESPNTGELFF
TGCGCCAGCAGCTTGGAGAGTCCGAACACCGGGGAGCTGTTTTTT
>NA|TRBJ2-2|TRBD2|TRBV4-3
CASSQETSGGSGELFF
TGCGCCAGCAGCCAAGAAACTAGCGGGGGGAGTGGGGAGCTGTTTTTT
>few|TRBJ1-1|NA|TRBV7-9
CASSLGDKSNTEAFF
TGTGCCAGCAGCCTTGGGGACAAGTCGAACACTGAAGCTTTCTTT
>NA|TRBJ1-1|NA|TRBV29-1
CSVGEPSAREAFF
TGCAGCGTTGGCGAGCCGTCTGCCCGTGAAGCTTTCTTT
>NA|TRBJ2-1|TRBD1|TRBV7-2
CASSYDRQGIYRKGQFF
TGTGCCAGCAGCTACGACCGACAGGGTATTTACAGGAAGGGGCAGTTCTTC
>once|TRBJ2-1|TRBD1|TRBV4-2
CASSQGTGDYNEQFF
TGTGCCAGCAGCCAAGGGACAGGCGACTACAATGAGCAGTTCTTC
>few|TRBJ1-4|NA|TRBV18
CASSRDSNEKLFF
TGTGCCAGCTCCCGGGACTCTAATGAAAAACTGTTTTTT
>NA|TRBJ1-6|NA|TRBV11-3
CASSLRGANSPLHF
TGTGCCAGCAGCTTACGGGGGGCAAATTCACCCCTCCACTTT
>few|TRBJ1-1|NA|TRBV5-1
CASSLAAGTEAFF
TGCGCCAGCAGCTTGGCGGCGGGCACTGAAGCTTTCTTT
>NA|TRBJ2-7|NA|TRBV19
CASSTTGTHEQYF
TGTGCCAGTAGTACTACAGGGACCCACGAGCAGTACTTC
>NA|TRBJ2-2|TRBD1|TRBV5-1
CASSSGGGELFF
TGCGCCAGCAGCTCAGGGGGCGGGGAGCTGTTTTTT
>NA|TRBJ1-1|NA|TRBV6-1
CASSEGTANTEAFF
TGTGCCAGCAGTGAAGGGACAGCGAACACTGAAGCTTTCTTT
>NA|TRBJ1-1|TRBD1|TRBV28
CASSRQGRVTEAFF
TGTGCCAGCAGCCGACAGGGGAGGGTCACTGAAGCTTTCTTT
>few|TRBJ1-2|NA|TRBV11-2
CASRSGFGYTF
TGTGCCAGCAGGTCAGGGTTTGGCTACACCTTC
>NA|TRBJ2-7|TRBD1|TRBV28
CASSLGGTGAGEQYF
TGTGCCAGCAGTTTGGGGGGGACAGGGGCAGGCGAGCAGTACTTC
>NA|TRBJ1-2|NA|TRBV30
CAWSVRSGGTGYTF
TGTGCCTGGAGTGTACGGAGCGGGGGAACGGGTTACACCTTC
>NA|TRBJ1-2|TRBD1|TRBV7-9
CASSMTGGIYGYTF
TGTGCCAGCAGCATGACAGGGGGAATCTATGGCTACACCTTC
>once|TRBJ1-1|NA|TRBV6-6
CASSYSQGTEAFF
TGTGCCAGCAGTTACTCCCAGGGCACTGAAGCTTTCTTT
>NA|TRBJ1-1|TRBD1|TRBV28
CASSSGGTEAFF
TGTGCCAGCAGTTCAGGGGGGACTGAAGCTTTCTTT
>few|TRBJ2-7|NA|TRBV21-1
CASRNGGEQYF
TGTGCCAGCCGCAACGGTGGCGAGCAGTACTTC
>NA|TRBJ1-6|TRBD1|TRBV4-1
CASSQDGTGGSPLHF
TGCGCCAGCAGCCAAGACGGGACAGGGGGCTCACCCCTCCACTTT
>once|TRBJ1-2|NA|TRBV6-1
CASSEEPGARGGYTF
TGTGCCAGCAGTGAAGAGCCAGGGGCCAGGGGCGGCTACACCTTC
>NA|TRBJ2-7|TRBD2|TRBV6-5
CASRRLAGGREQYF
TGTGCCAGCAGAAGACTAGCGGGGGGGCGCGAGCAGTACTTC
>once|TRBJ2-1|TRBD1|TRBV5-5
CASSTGQGRDPAVF
TGTGCCAGCAGCACCGGACAGGGGCGGGATCCTGCTGTCTTC
>NA|TRBJ2-1|TRBD2|TRBV2
CASSNSGGSYNEQFF
TGTGCCAGCAGTAACAGCGGGGGTTCCTACAATGAGCAGTTCTTC